This T cell receptor (beta chain) comes out of a study of blood T cell repertoires in COVID-19. Study information: The cDNA or gDNA used as material had been derived from T cells, B-cell-depleted T cells, or PBMCs.

Under the authors' procedure: Using reference gene primer amplification, nucleated cell counts were estimated. Assay used: immunoSEQ multiplex PCR; TCRdb lists only in-frame clones, some missing. The D gene and trimming were derived from the DNA, and the V and J assignments and clone size from that table. The sample shows fewer than 250,000 clones, approximately 82% of them seen only once. This CDR3 is built from 15 residues. Germline V gene lookup returns CDR1 KGHSH and CDR2 LQKENI. Trimming at V came to 3 bases and at J to 8 bases, leaving 11 bases not matched to a gene. This clonotype was sampled from a woman in her 70s with active or convalescent COVID-19. This sequence joins TRBV18 and TRBJ1-2; 8 bases are shared with TRBD1. The sequenced material came from peripheral blood. CDR3 sequence: CASSPTAGQGRGYTF. CDR3 nucleotides: TGTGCCAGCTCACCGACGGCAGGACAGGGTCGAGGCTACACCTTC.